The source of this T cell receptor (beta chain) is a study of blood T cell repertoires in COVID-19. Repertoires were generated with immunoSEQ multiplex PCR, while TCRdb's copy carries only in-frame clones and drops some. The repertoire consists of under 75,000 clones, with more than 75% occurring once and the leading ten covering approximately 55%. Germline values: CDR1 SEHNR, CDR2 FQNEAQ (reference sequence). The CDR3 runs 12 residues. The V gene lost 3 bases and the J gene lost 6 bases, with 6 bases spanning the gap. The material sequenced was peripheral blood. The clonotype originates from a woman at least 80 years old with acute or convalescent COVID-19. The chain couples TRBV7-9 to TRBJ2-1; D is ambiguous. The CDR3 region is CASSFLSNEQFF. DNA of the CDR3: TGTGCCAGCAGCTTTCTTAGCAATGAGCAGTTCTTC. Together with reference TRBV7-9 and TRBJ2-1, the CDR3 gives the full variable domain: DTGVSQNPRHKITKRGQNVTFRCDPISEHNRLYWYRQTLGQGPEFLTYFQNEAQLEKSRLLSDRFSAERPKGSFSTLEIQRTEQGDSAMYLCASSFLSNEQFFGPGTRLTVL.